This T cell receptor beta chain came from a study of post-analysis software for immune sequencing data. Study-wide context: There were relapsing-remitting, secondary progressive and progressive-relapsing multiple sclerosis among the disease courses included.

Study-level results: Clustering by F measure revealed strong co-clustering among samples prepared together in one batch. In patients, about five TRBV segments were more frequent than in controls, with TRBV5-6, TRBV5-1 and TRBV20-1 among them. Compared against controls, patients with multiple sclerosis displayed significantly lower normalized Chao1 diversity.

Germline trimming cut 4 bases from V and 0 bases from J; bases unmatched to any gene: 5. The V gene's germline CDR1 is MNHNY and CDR2 SVGAGI (reference sequence). The CDR3 sequence is 16 residues long. Unique molecular identifiers featured in each of the TCR beta cDNA libraries. The authors obtained 400,000 to 600,000 cDNA molecules from about 0.94 to 9.7 million T cells. TCRdb re-analysed the PCR reads in MiXCR, keeping a single row per CDR3 protein. This repertoire shows hundreds of thousands of distinct CDR3 sequences, about 32% found once; its top ten account for around 0.6%. This clonotype has just a few counts. The antigen is not known.

The specimen sequenced was blood. The clonotype comes from a girl aged 5-17 years with multiple sclerosis. The genes are TRBV6-6 and TRBJ2-4, with 8 bases aligning to TRBD1. The CDR3 DNA reads as TGTGCCAGCAGTTTAACAGGGGGGCTAGCCAAAAACATTCAGTACTTC. Encoded protein: CASSLTGGLAKNIQYF.